This is a list of T cell receptor beta chains from one sample in a study of CD8 T cells in ankylosing spondylitis. TCRdb re-called the 5' RACE reads with MiXCR, one entry per CDR3 protein. In the table there are roughly 370,000 distinct CDR3 sequences, about a fifth of which are singletons. The sample taken for sequencing was blood, either unsorted or a sorted T cell fraction (not recorded which). The receptor set was obtained from a male donor with ankylosing spondylitis. Both conserved end residues are part of each CDR3. Each record gives: V gene, J gene, clone size, D gene, CDR3 protein, CDR3 DNA. D genes are given only for firm matches. Part of the rows lack a size; the others show once, few, many or a class for expanded clones.

v_gene: TRBV7-9
j_gene: TRBJ2-3
abundance: few
d_gene: TRBD2
CDR3aa: CASSIRTSNTDTQYF
CDR3nt: TGTGCCAGCAGCATAAGGACTAGCAACACAGATACGCAGTATTTT

v_gene: TRBV12-3/TRBV12-4
j_gene: TRBJ2-5
abundance: .
d_gene: .
CDR3aa: CASSLTPGYPGRVGETQYF
CDR3nt: TGTGCCAGCAGTTTAACCCCGGGTTATCCAGGGCGAGTTGGAGAGACCCAGTACTTC

v_gene: TRBV2
j_gene: TRBJ2-1
abundance: .
d_gene: TRBD2
CDR3aa: CASSRSGSGNEQFF
CDR3nt: TGTGCCAGCAGTCGTAGCGGGAGCGGCAATGAGCAGTTCTTC

v_gene: TRBV5-1
j_gene: TRBJ2-7
abundance: .
d_gene: TRBD1
CDR3aa: CASSLDGTGVYEQYF
CDR3nt: TGCGCCAGCAGCTTGGATGGGACAGGGGTCTACGAGCAGTACTTC

v_gene: TRBV11-2
j_gene: TRBJ2-7
abundance: once
d_gene: TRBD1
CDR3aa: CASSLRDRGLDYEQYF
CDR3nt: TGTGCCAGCAGCTTACGGGACAGGGGCCTAGACTACGAGCAGTACTTC

v_gene: TRBV4-1
j_gene: TRBJ2-2
abundance: .
d_gene: .
CDR3aa: CASSHHRGGTEKTGELFF
CDR3nt: TGCGCCAGCAGCCACCACCGAGGTGGGACCGAGAAGACCGGGGAGCTGTTTTTT

v_gene: TRBV10-3
j_gene: TRBJ1-1
abundance: .
d_gene: .
CDR3aa: CAIRKATGRDTEAFF
CDR3nt: TGTGCCATCAGGAAAGCGACGGGCAGGGACACTGAAGCTTTCTTT

v_gene: TRBV3-1
j_gene: TRBJ1-6
abundance: few
d_gene: .
CDR3aa: CASSLRGDNSPLHF
CDR3nt: TGTGCCAGCAGCCTTCGGGGGGATAATTCACCCCTCCACTTT

v_gene: TRBV7-2
j_gene: TRBJ1-4
abundance: few
d_gene: .
CDR3aa: CASSLLGTNEKLFF
CDR3nt: TGTGCCAGCAGCTTACTGGGGACTAATGAAAAACTGTTTTTT

v_gene: TRBV7-9
j_gene: TRBJ2-3
abundance: .
d_gene: .
CDR3aa: CASSLVGTNTDTQYF
CDR3nt: TGTGCCAGCAGCTTAGTCGGGACAAACACAGATACGCAGTATTTT

v_gene: TRBV11-2
j_gene: TRBJ2-7
abundance: .
d_gene: .
CDR3aa: CASSFPRREQYF
CDR3nt: TGTGCCAGCAGCTTTCCCCGCCGGGAGCAGTACTTC

v_gene: TRBV12-3/TRBV12-4
j_gene: TRBJ2-7
abundance: many
d_gene: .
CDR3aa: CGRLRGYEQYF
CDR3nt: TGTGGCCGGCTCCGTGGCTACGAGCAGTACTTC

v_gene: TRBV20-1
j_gene: TRBJ1-2
abundance: .
d_gene: TRBD1
CDR3aa: CSAGQGFFYGYTF
CDR3nt: TGCAGTGCGGGACAGGGGTTTTTCTATGGCTACACCTTC

v_gene: TRBV4-2
j_gene: TRBJ2-5
abundance: .
d_gene: TRBD2
CDR3aa: CASSQDDGRRETQYF
CDR3nt: TGTGCCAGCAGCCAAGATGACGGGAGGCGAGAGACCCAGTACTTC

v_gene: TRBV3-1
j_gene: TRBJ2-2
abundance: many
d_gene: .
CDR3aa: CASSQDRDTGELFF
CDR3nt: TGTGCCAGCAGCCAAGACAGGGACACCGGGGAGCTGTTTTTT

v_gene: TRBV2
j_gene: TRBJ2-3
abundance: few
d_gene: TRBD2
CDR3aa: CASSERPSGRARDTQYF
CDR3nt: TGTGCCAGCAGTGAGAGGCCTAGCGGGAGGGCCAGGGATACGCAGTATTTT

v_gene: TRBV15
j_gene: TRBJ2-1
abundance: few
d_gene: .
CDR3aa: CATSWGLIGYNEQFF
CDR3nt: TGTGCCACCAGCTGGGGACTCATCGGCTACAATGAGCAGTTCTTC

v_gene: TRBV6-2/TRBV6-3
j_gene: TRBJ2-1
abundance: .
d_gene: .
CDR3aa: CASSYSGYVRNEQFF
CDR3nt: TGTGCCAGCAGTTATTCAGGATATGTAAGGAATGAGCAGTTCTTC

v_gene: TRBV11-3
j_gene: TRBJ2-3
abundance: .
d_gene: .
CDR3aa: CASYDGPGLEGDTQYF
CDR3nt: TGTGCCAGCTACGACGGGCCGGGCTTAGAGGGGGATACGCAGTATTTT

v_gene: TRBV10-3
j_gene: TRBJ2-2
abundance: few
d_gene: .
CDR3aa: CAISSTLGDGNTGELFF
CDR3nt: TGTGCCATCAGTTCTACTTTGGGTGACGGGAACACCGGGGAGCTGTTTTTT

v_gene: TRBV3-1
j_gene: TRBJ2-4
abundance: few
d_gene: .
CDR3aa: CASSQVDRRAKNIQYF
CDR3nt: TGTGCCAGCAGCCAAGTCGATCGCAGGGCCAAAAACATTCAGTACTTC

v_gene: TRBV7-3
j_gene: TRBJ2-2
abundance: .
d_gene: TRBD2
CDR3aa: CASSLNRGGDTGELFF
CDR3nt: TGTGCCAGCAGCTTAAATAGGGGAGGGGACACCGGGGAGCTGTTTTTT

v_gene: TRBV25-1
j_gene: TRBJ2-7
abundance: .
d_gene: .
CDR3aa: CASMAYEQYF
CDR3nt: TGTGCCAGCATGGCCTACGAGCAGTACTTC

v_gene: TRBV12-3/TRBV12-4
j_gene: TRBJ2-1
abundance: few
d_gene: TRBD1
CDR3aa: CASSPGGPLVNEQFF
CDR3nt: TGTGCCAGCAGCCCAGGGGGACCATTGGTCAATGAGCAGTTCTTC

v_gene: TRBV12-3/TRBV12-4
j_gene: TRBJ2-2
abundance: few
d_gene: .
CDR3aa: CASSFTDMTGELFF
CDR3nt: TGTGCCAGCAGTTTTACAGATATGACCGGGGAGCTGTTTTTT

v_gene: TRBV11-2
j_gene: TRBJ2-5
abundance: .
d_gene: TRBD1
CDR3aa: CASSPRYIQGTGSAETQYF
CDR3nt: TGTGCCAGCAGCCCCCGGTATATTCAAGGGACAGGGTCCGCGGAGACCCAGTACTTC

v_gene: TRBV18
j_gene: TRBJ2-2
abundance: .
d_gene: TRBD2
CDR3aa: CASSLTSGGAGELFF
CDR3nt: TGTGCCAGCTCACTTACTAGCGGGGGCGCCGGGGAGCTGTTTTTT

v_gene: TRBV27
j_gene: TRBJ1-2
abundance: few
d_gene: TRBD1
CDR3aa: CASSPTSGTALGGYTF
CDR3nt: TGTGCCAGCAGTCCCACTTCCGGGACAGCCCTAGGTGGCTACACCTTC

v_gene: TRBV5-1
j_gene: TRBJ2-3
abundance: .
d_gene: TRBD2
CDR3aa: CASSLAVAGGADTQYF
CDR3nt: TGCGCCAGCAGCTTGGCGGTAGCGGGAGGGGCAGATACGCAGTATTTT

v_gene: TRBV7-9
j_gene: TRBJ1-2
abundance: .
d_gene: .
CDR3aa: CASSSPGRVYGYTF
CDR3nt: TGTGCCAGCAGCTCACCCGGACGGGTCTATGGCTACACCTTC

v_gene: TRBV5-8
j_gene: TRBJ2-1
abundance: .
d_gene: TRBD2
CDR3aa: CASSLDFGGGQFF
CDR3nt: TGTGCCAGCAGCTTGGACTTTGGGGGGGGGCAGTTCTTC

v_gene: TRBV5-1
j_gene: TRBJ2-1
abundance: many
d_gene: TRBD2
CDR3aa: CASSLTSGIGEQFF
CDR3nt: TGCGCCAGCAGCTTGACTAGCGGGATAGGCGAGCAGTTCTTC

v_gene: TRBV6-2/TRBV6-3
j_gene: TRBJ2-5
abundance: few
d_gene: TRBD2
CDR3aa: CASSTDSGRTQYF
CDR3nt: TGTGCCAGCAGCACGGACAGCGGGAGGACCCAGTACTTC

v_gene: TRBV14
j_gene: TRBJ2-1
abundance: few
d_gene: TRBD2
CDR3aa: CASSQDFGLAGEDEQFF
CDR3nt: TGTGCCAGCAGCCAAGATTTTGGACTAGCGGGTGAGGATGAGCAGTTCTTC

v_gene: TRBV4-1
j_gene: TRBJ2-1
abundance: .
d_gene: TRBD1
CDR3aa: CASRMDRGPYNEQFF
CDR3nt: TGCGCCAGCAGGATGGACAGGGGGCCTTACAATGAGCAGTTCTTC

v_gene: TRBV6-1
j_gene: TRBJ1-5
abundance: few
d_gene: .
CDR3aa: CASSAGQGDQPQHF
CDR3nt: TGTGCCAGCAGTGCCGGACAAGGCGATCAGCCCCAGCATTTT

v_gene: TRBV20-1
j_gene: TRBJ2-1
abundance: few
d_gene: TRBD2
CDR3aa: CSAIAPGGSYNEQFF
CDR3nt: TGCAGTGCTATCGCCCCGGGGGGATCCTACAATGAGCAGTTCTTC

v_gene: TRBV5-6
j_gene: TRBJ1-2
abundance: few
d_gene: .
CDR3aa: CASSPLPSGRRPYTF
CDR3nt: TGTGCCAGCAGCCCGCTCCCAAGTGGGAGACGACCATACACCTTC

v_gene: TRBV6-1
j_gene: TRBJ2-1
abundance: few
d_gene: TRBD2
CDR3aa: CASRTSGRDNEQFF
CDR3nt: TGTGCCAGCAGGACTAGCGGGAGGGACAATGAGCAGTTCTTC

v_gene: TRBV6-2/TRBV6-3
j_gene: TRBJ2-5
abundance: once
d_gene: .
CDR3aa: CASSYSPGRVQETQYF
CDR3nt: TGTGCCAGCAGTTACTCGCCAGGGAGAGTCCAAGAGACCCAGTACTTC

v_gene: TRBV9
j_gene: TRBJ2-2
abundance: .
d_gene: .
CDR3aa: CASSVGWAGELFF
CDR3nt: TGTGCCAGCAGCGTAGGGTGGGCTGGGGAGCTGTTTTTT

v_gene: TRBV6-2/TRBV6-3
j_gene: TRBJ1-1
abundance: .
d_gene: .
CDR3aa: CASGSWGYTEAFF
CDR3nt: TGTGCCAGCGGTTCGTGGGGGTACACTGAAGCTTTCTTT

v_gene: TRBV12-3/TRBV12-4
j_gene: TRBJ2-2
abundance: many
d_gene: TRBD2
CDR3aa: CASSSRDYLSELFF
CDR3nt: TGTGCCAGCAGTTCCCGGGACTACCTATCGGAGCTGTTTTTT

v_gene: TRBV10-3
j_gene: TRBJ2-7
abundance: .
d_gene: .
CDR3aa: CAISDAYEQYF
CDR3nt: TGTGCCATCAGTGACGCCTACGAGCAGTACTTC

v_gene: TRBV12-3/TRBV12-4
j_gene: TRBJ2-2
abundance: few
d_gene: TRBD2
CDR3aa: CASRGTSGRAGELFF
CDR3nt: TGTGCCAGCAGGGGGACTAGCGGGAGGGCCGGGGAGCTGTTTTTT

v_gene: TRBV9
j_gene: TRBJ2-3
abundance: .
d_gene: .
CDR3aa: CASSVDAGSDTQYF
CDR3nt: TGTGCCAGCAGCGTAGATGCCGGATCAGATACGCAGTATTTT

v_gene: TRBV6-1
j_gene: TRBJ2-1
abundance: few
d_gene: .
CDR3aa: CASRRGVRNNEQFF
CDR3nt: TGTGCCAGCCGCCGCGGGGTAAGAAACAATGAGCAGTTCTTC

v_gene: TRBV6-1
j_gene: TRBJ2-3
abundance: .
d_gene: .
CDR3aa: CASSEGRTQGTDTQYF
CDR3nt: TGTGCCAGCAGTGAAGGCAGGACCCAAGGCACAGATACGCAGTATTTT

v_gene: TRBV5-6
j_gene: TRBJ2-1
abundance: .
d_gene: .
CDR3aa: CASSPDSLARNEQFF
CDR3nt: TGTGCCAGCAGCCCAGATTCACTAGCTCGCAATGAGCAGTTCTTC

v_gene: TRBV10-3
j_gene: TRBJ2-1
abundance: .
d_gene: TRBD2
CDR3aa: CAISGLAANEQFF
CDR3nt: TGTGCCATCAGCGGACTAGCGGCCAATGAGCAGTTCTTC

v_gene: TRBV28
j_gene: TRBJ2-5
abundance: .
d_gene: TRBD1
CDR3aa: CASRGQGEETQYF
CDR3nt: TGTGCCAGCAGGGGACAGGGCGAAGAGACCCAGTACTTC

v_gene: TRBV12-3/TRBV12-4
j_gene: TRBJ2-7
abundance: many
d_gene: .
CDR3aa: CASSLAPGPIPAYEQYF
CDR3nt: TGTGCCAGCAGTTTAGCACCGGGACCCATCCCCGCCTACGAGCAGTACTTC

v_gene: TRBV14
j_gene: TRBJ2-3
abundance: once
d_gene: .
CDR3aa: CASSHANRRTDTQYF
CDR3nt: TGTGCCAGCAGCCACGCCAACCGGCGGACAGATACGCAGTATTTT

v_gene: TRBV9
j_gene: TRBJ2-7
abundance: .
d_gene: .
CDR3aa: CASIREGSYEQYF
CDR3nt: TGTGCCAGCATCCGAGAGGGTTCCTACGAGCAGTACTTC